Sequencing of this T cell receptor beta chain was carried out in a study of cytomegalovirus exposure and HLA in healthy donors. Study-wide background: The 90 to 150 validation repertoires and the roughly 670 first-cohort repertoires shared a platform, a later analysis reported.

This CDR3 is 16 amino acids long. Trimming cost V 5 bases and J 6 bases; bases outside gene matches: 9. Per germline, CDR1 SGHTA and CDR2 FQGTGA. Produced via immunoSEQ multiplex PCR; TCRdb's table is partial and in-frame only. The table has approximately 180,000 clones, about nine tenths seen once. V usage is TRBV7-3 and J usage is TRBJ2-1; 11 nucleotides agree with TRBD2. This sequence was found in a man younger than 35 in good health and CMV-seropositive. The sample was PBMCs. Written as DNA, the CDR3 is TGTGCCAGCAGCCCCGAACTAGCGGGAGCGGGCAATGAGCAGTTCTTC. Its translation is CASSPELAGAGNEQFF.